This T cell receptor beta chain appears in the sequencing data of a study of T cell repertoires in cytomegalovirus infection. General observations from the study: Clonotype analysis showed dominance of the ex vivo response by HLA-C-restricted CMV-specific TCR beta clonotypes.

Concerning this clonotype: Antigen: not known.

Trimming removed 6 bases from V and 5 bases from J, with 13 bases in between. CDR1 is LNHDA, CDR2 SQIVND, per germline (reference sequence). The CDR3 sequence is 13 residues long. Via MiXCR, TCRdb re-called the reads, giving one row per CDR3 protein. The data hold about 900,000 distinct CDR3 sequences, with about a third observed a single time. Sequenced here: cultured CD8+ T cells from PBMCs, sampled from culture after CMV antigen stimulation. This rearrangement joins TRBV19 to TRBJ1-1; maybe TRBD1 (5 bases). This clonotype was sampled from a human donor in good health (CMV status not recorded). Some clones in this sample may be carry-over from other donors' samples. CDR3 coding DNA: TGTGCCAGTAGGCGTGGCCGGGGGACTGAAGCTTTCTTT. Its protein is CASRRGRGTEAFF.